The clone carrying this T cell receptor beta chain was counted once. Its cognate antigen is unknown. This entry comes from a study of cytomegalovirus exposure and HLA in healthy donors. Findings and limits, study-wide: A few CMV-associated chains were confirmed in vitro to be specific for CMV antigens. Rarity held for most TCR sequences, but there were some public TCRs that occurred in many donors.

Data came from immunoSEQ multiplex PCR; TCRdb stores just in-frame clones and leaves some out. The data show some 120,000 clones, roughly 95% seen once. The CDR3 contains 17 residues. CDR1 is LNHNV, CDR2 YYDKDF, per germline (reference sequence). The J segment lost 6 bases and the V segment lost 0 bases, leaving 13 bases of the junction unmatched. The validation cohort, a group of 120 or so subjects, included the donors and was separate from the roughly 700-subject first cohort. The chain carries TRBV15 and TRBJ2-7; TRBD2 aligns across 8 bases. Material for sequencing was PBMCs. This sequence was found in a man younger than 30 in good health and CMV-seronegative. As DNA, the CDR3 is TGTGCCACCAGCAGAGATCTGGGGACTAGTGGTCGGGGCGAGCAGTACTTC. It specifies CATSRDLGTSGRGEQYF.